The rows below give T cell receptor beta chains drawn from one sample of a study of T cell repertoires in cytomegalovirus infection. TCRdb re-called the reads through MiXCR, storing one row per CDR3 protein. The table records around 450,000 distinct CDR3 sequences, over 9% of them present only once. Sequencing input: PBMCs. These receptors all stem from a human donor in good health (CMV status not recorded). Some clones in this sample may be carry-over from other donors' samples. CDR3s include the opening cysteine and the closing phenylalanine or tryptophan. Rows may omit the clone size; those that give it use once, few, many or a size class.

TRBV20-1	many	TRBJ2-5	CSARAPPSGGGEETQYF
TRBV12-3/TRBV12-4	many	TRBJ2-2	CASRAVANTGELFF
TRBV27	NA	TRBJ1-1	CASRRTALTEAFF
TRBV28	NA	TRBJ2-2	CASTSRAFSSITGELFF
TRBV30	NA	TRBJ1-6	CAWALPGSPLHF
TRBV12-3/TRBV12-4	few	TRBJ2-2	CASSVQGADGELFF
TRBV29-1	few	TRBJ2-7	CSVAPGLADYEQYF
TRBV7-2	many	TRBJ1-5	CASSSPRDVNQPQHF
TRBV30	few	TRBJ1-1	CAWSGRGILRNTEAFF
TRBV12-3/TRBV12-4	few	TRBJ1-1	CASSFQVTEAFF
TRBV11-2	many	TRBJ2-2	CASSFGGTLVGELFF
TRBV5-4	NA	TRBJ2-5	CASSLGGLAGGPGETQYF
TRBV6-5	many	TRBJ2-5	CASSYPGPEAQETQYF
TRBV3-1	many	TRBJ2-2	CASSPPLAGDLSNTGELFF
TRBV29-1	NA	TRBJ1-4	CSAQRGFTNEKLFF
TRBV28	many	TRBJ1-6	CASDRWNSPLHF
TRBV18	NA	TRBJ2-5	CASSPPQRGETQYF
TRBV20-1	many	TRBJ1-1	CSAAGTGTEAFF
TRBV29-1	NA	TRBJ2-7	CSVNRGGDEQYF
TRBV11-2	many	TRBJ2-1	CASTPALAGGVEQFF
TRBV12-3/TRBV12-4	many	TRBJ1-2	CASSLAAVRGYTF
TRBV18	many	TRBJ1-1	CASSPPGGRRDTEAFF
TRBV7-9	NA	TRBJ2-7	CASSTALGTGAGEQYF
TRBV7-8	medium-sized	TRBJ2-7	CASSLAGLAAFVTYGVRKEQYF
TRBV20-1	many	TRBJ2-5	CSARAASLQETQYF
TRBV7-9	many	TRBJ2-2	CASSLTRLATLRTGELFF